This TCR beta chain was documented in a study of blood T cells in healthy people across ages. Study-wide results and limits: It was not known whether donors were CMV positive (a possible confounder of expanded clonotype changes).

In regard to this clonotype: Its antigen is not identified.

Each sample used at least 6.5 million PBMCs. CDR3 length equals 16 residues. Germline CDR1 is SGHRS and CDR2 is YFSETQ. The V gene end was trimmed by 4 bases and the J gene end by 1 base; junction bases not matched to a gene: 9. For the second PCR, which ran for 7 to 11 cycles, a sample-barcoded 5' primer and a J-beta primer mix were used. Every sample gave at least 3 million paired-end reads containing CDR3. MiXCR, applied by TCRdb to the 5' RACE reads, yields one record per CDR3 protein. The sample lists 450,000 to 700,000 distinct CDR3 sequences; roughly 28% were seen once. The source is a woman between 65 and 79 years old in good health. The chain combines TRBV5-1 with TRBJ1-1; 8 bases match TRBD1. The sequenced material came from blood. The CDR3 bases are TGCGCCAGCAGCGCACACCGTGGACAGGGGAACACTGAAGCTTTCTTT. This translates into CASSAHRGQGNTEAFF.